The next 17 T cell receptor beta chains were all read from a single sample in a study of OX40 agonist ivuxolimab in advanced cancers. Libraries were prepared by immunoSEQ multiplex PCR; TCRdb keeps only in-frame clonotypes and omits some of them. Seen here are 35,000 to 55,000 clones, 82% observed once, and the top ten hold more than 2%. The starting material was CD4+ or CD8+ T cells sorted from blood, obtained in a trial of the OX40 agonist ivuxolimab. These receptors all stem from an adult with an advanced solid tumor such as melanoma, head and neck, liver or kidney cancer.

The rearrangement joins TRBV15 to TRBJ2-5; D not resolved. CDR1 LNHNV and CDR2 YYDKDF come from the germline V gene (reference sequence). Trimming took 0 bases from V and 4 from J, leaving 0 bases between them. The CDR3 runs 11 residues. The CDR3 protein is CATSREETQYF. The DNA of the CDR3 is TGTGCCACCAGCAGAGAAGAGACCCAGTACTTC. The variable domain in full, completed from reference TRBV15 and TRBJ2-5, reads DAMVIQNPRYQVTQFGKPVTLSCSQTLNHNVMYWYQQKSSQAPKLLFHYYDKDFNNEADTPDNFQSRRPNTSFCFLDIRSPGLGDTAMYLCATSREETQYFGPGTRLLVL.

The rearrangement uses TRBV7-8 and TRBJ2-2, with 7 bases lining up with TRBD1. Per germline, CDR1 SGHVS and CDR2 FQNEAQ. After removal of 6 bases from V and 5 bases from J, the junction contained 6 bases not matched to a gene. The CDR3 runs to 14 residues. Here the CDR3 reads CASRTRQGTGELFF. The CDR3 DNA reads as TGTGCCAGCAGAACAAGACAGGGAACCGGGGAGCTGTTTTTT.

The J gene is TRBJ2-3, the V gene TRBV2; weak D call: TRBD1 (6 bases). Germline lookup yields CDR1 SNHLY and CDR2 FYNNEI. Trimming removed 5 bases at V and 5 bases at J, with 8 bases between. The length of the CDR3 is 12 residues. In nucleotides, the CDR3 is TGTGCCAGCAGTCGACAGGTAGATACGCAGTATTTT. Residues: CASSRQVDTQYF.

The chain employs TRBV5-6 and TRBJ1-6; 11 nucleotides align to TRBD1. After removal of 5 bases from V and 9 bases from J, the junction contained 7 bases not matched to a gene. The germline V gene encodes CDR1 SGHDT and CDR2 YYEEEE. This CDR3 has 15 amino acids. CDR3 sequence (DNA): TGTGCCAGCAGGCCGGGACAGGGGGTTAGTTCACCCCTCCACTTT. Translating it yields CASRPGQGVSSPLHF.

CDR3 amino acids: CASSQDVGQGNFYEQYF. CDR3 nucleotide sequence: TGTGCCAGCAGCCAAGATGTGGGACAGGGTAACTTCTACGAGCAGTACTTC. V usage is TRBV14 and J usage is TRBJ2-7; TRBD1 matches 9 bases. The CDR3 totals 17 residues. V lost 0 bases to trimming and J lost 3 bases; unmatched junction nucleotides: 9. Germline loops: CDR1 SGHDN, CDR2 FVKESK.

This rearrangement joins TRBV5-3 to TRBJ2-7; TRBD1 matches 10 bases. TRBV5-3 is an ORF, and what it does is uncertain. This CDR3 is built from 16 residues. Trimming removed 5 bases from V and 2 bases from J; junction bases left unmatched: 10. CDR3 region: CARRPDRGPSPYEQYF. In DNA form, the CDR3 reads TGTGCCAGAAGACCCGACAGGGGGCCGTCCCCCTACGAGCAGTACTTC.

The V and J genes are TRBV11-2 and TRBJ2-5; TRBD1 or TRBD2 may be the D gene (5 bases each). Germline V CDR1 and CDR2: SGHAT, FQNNGV. Trimming removed 3 bases from V and 2 bases from J, with 16 bases in between. This CDR3 contains 16 residues. The CDR3 DNA is TGTGCCAGCAGCTTGGGGGATAGAGTGGTGCAAGAGACCCAGTACTTC. Its translation is CASSLGDRVVQETQYF.

The chain couples TRBV6-4 to TRBJ1-3, with D perhaps TRBD1 (5 bases). Trimming cost V 6 bases and J 4 bases, with 10 bases left between them. The CDR3 has 13 residues. CDR1 is MRHNA and CDR2 is SNTAGT in the germline V gene. The CDR3 region is CASSATVGNTIYF. Written as DNA, the CDR3 is TGTGCCAGCAGCGCGACAGTGGGAAACACCATATATTTT.

V is TRBV10-2 and J is TRBJ1-1; TRBD1 matches 7 bases. This CDR3 has 12 amino acids. The J segment lost 4 bases and the V segment lost 11 bases, leaving 7 bases of the junction unmatched. From germline, CDR1 is WSHSY and CDR2 SAAADI. The CDR3 bases are TGCGCCGCCAGGGGGTTGAGCACTGAAGCTTTCTTT. Its translation is CAARGLSTEAFF.

This clone has more than one count but fewer than ten. This rearrangement joins TRBV5-4 to TRBJ2-7; the D gene is possibly TRBD1 (6 bases). There are 14 residues in the CDR3. Trimming left V 3 bases short and J 1 base short, with 11 bases between. Germline V gene sequence: CDR1 SGHNT, CDR2 YYREEE (reference sequence). The CDR3 protein is CASSSPGTSYEQYF. In DNA form, the CDR3 reads TGTGCCAGCAGCTCACCAGGGACATCCTACGAGCAGTACTTC.

The chain links TRBV27 to TRBJ2-1; 7 bases are shared with TRBD2. The V gene's germline CDR1 is MNHEY and CDR2 SMNVEV (reference sequence). The CDR3 totals 15 residues. J lost 4 bases, V lost 8 bases, and 11 bases had no gene match. CDR3 DNA sequence: TGTGCCAGCCGTGGGGAGAGCGGGAATTACAATGAGCAGTTCTTC. This codes for CASRGESGNYNEQFF.

The V gene is TRBV6-5, the J gene TRBJ1-4, with a weak D call TRBD1 (5 bases). V was cut by 7 bases and J by 7 bases, with 13 bases left in between. The CDR3 loop spans 13 amino acids. Germline CDR1 and CDR2: MNHEY and SVGAGI. The CDR3: CASTRVYGEKLFF. The CDR3 nucleotides read TGTGCCAGCACCAGGGTTTACGGTGAAAAACTGTTTTTT.

The chain carries TRBV7-9 and TRBJ2-2, with 10 bases fitting TRBD1. V lost 5 bases and J lost 5; bases outside the gene matches: 11. This CDR3 is built from 17 residues. CDR1 and CDR2 (germline): SEHNR, FQNEAQ (reference sequence). The CDR3 sequence: CASSLGPGTGVTGELFF. In DNA, the CDR3 is TGTGCCAGCAGCCTCGGGCCCGGGACAGGGGTTACCGGGGAGCTGTTTTTT.

The chain has TRBV19 and TRBJ2-3, with D perhaps assigned TRBD1 or TRBD2 (5 bases each). The CDR3 is made up of 14 amino acids. Germline V gives CDR1 LNHDA, CDR2 SQIVND (reference sequence). Trimming left V 3 bases short and J 4 bases short, with 11 bases between. For the CDR3, the DNA is TGTGCCAGTAGTATCGGGGCGGGCCCAGATACGCAGTATTTT. This sequence encodes CASSIGAGPDTQYF.

The CDR3 region is CASSSQTGLAMDTQYF. The CDR3 coding sequence is TGTGCCAGCAGCTCACAGACGGGGCTAGCGATGGATACGCAGTATTTT. The chain couples TRBV9 to TRBJ2-3, with TRBD2 as a possible D gene (6 bases). V lost 4 bases and J lost 6, with 21 bases in between. The CDR3 spans 16 residues. Germline assignment: CDR1 SGDLS and CDR2 YYNGEE. Using reference TRBV9 and TRBJ2-3 for the parts outside the CDR3, the full variable domain is DSGVTQTPKHLITATGQRVTLRCSPRSGDLSVYWYQQSLDQGLQFLIQYYNGEERAKGNILERFSAQQFPDLHSELNLSSLELGDSALYFCASSSQTGLAMDTQYFGPGTRLTVL.

This chain connects TRBV7-3 to TRBJ2-1; possible D gene TRBD2, 5 bases. Germline V gives CDR1 SGHTA, CDR2 FQGTGA. This CDR3 comprises 13 residues. Trimming pared 5 bases from V and 8 bases from J, leaving 13 bases between. CDR3 nucleotides: TGTGCCAGCAGCCTCCAGACGAGGGATGAGCAGTTCTTC. Translation gives CASSLQTRDEQFF.

V is TRBV19 and J is TRBJ2-1, with 11 bases lining up with TRBD2. The length of the CDR3 is 15 residues. Germline V CDR1 and CDR2: LNHDA, SQIVND (reference sequence). Trimming at V came to 2 bases and at J to 8 bases, leaving 5 bases not matched to a gene. The CDR3, as DNA: TGTGCCAGTAGTATAATCACTAGCGGGAGAGATGAGCAGTTCTTC. Translation: CASSIITSGRDEQFF.